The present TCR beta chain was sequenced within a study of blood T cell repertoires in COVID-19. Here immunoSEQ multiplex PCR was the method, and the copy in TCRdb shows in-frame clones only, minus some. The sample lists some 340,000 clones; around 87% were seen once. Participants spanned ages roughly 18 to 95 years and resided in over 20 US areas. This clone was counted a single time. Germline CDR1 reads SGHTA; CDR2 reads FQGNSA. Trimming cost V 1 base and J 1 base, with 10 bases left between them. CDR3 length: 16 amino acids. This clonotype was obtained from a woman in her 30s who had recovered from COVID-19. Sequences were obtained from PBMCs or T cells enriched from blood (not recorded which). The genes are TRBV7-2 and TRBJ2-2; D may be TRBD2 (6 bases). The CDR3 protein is CASSLGDFLNTGELFF. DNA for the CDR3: TGTGCCAGCAGCTTAGGGGACTTTCTGAACACCGGGGAGCTGTTTTTT.